Listed below are T cell receptor beta chains from one sample, sequenced in a study of cytomegalovirus exposure and HLA in healthy donors. Only in-frame clones appear in the TCRdb table, and some are missing; sequencing was by immunoSEQ multiplex PCR. The data show about 160,000 clones, 75% to 85% seen once. The sample was PBMCs. These receptors all stem from a man aged 50 to 60 in good health and CMV-seropositive. Each CDR3 is given with its conserved first and last residue. Not every row has a clone size; where given, it reads once, few, many or a size class.

length	V	size	J	CDR3
13	TRBV6-6	.	TRBJ2-7	CASRPASVDEQYF
15	TRBV5-6	once	TRBJ2-3	CASSPGQGRTDTQYF
16	TRBV29-1	.	TRBJ2-5	CSVAGGDRGIWETQYF
14	TRBV19	.	TRBJ1-1	CASSIRDKNTEAFF
15	TRBV15	.	TRBJ2-3	CATSTGGRDADTQYF
15	TRBV5-4	.	TRBJ1-2	CASSLIDRADYGYTF
17	TRBV2	once	TRBJ2-7	CAIPWGGELGAGYEQYF
15	TRBV10-1	once	TRBJ2-7	CASSEPGSNSYEQYF
14	TRBV5-1	.	TRBJ2-5	CASSLADSPETQYF
12	TRBV5-6	few	TRBJ2-7	CASSRQPYEQYF
14	TRBV5-1	.	TRBJ1-4	CASSHGQGREKLFF
14	TRBV5-1	.	TRBJ2-7	CASSLPSSSYEQYF
14	TRBV5-1	.	TRBJ2-2	CASSWDYNTGELFF
15	TRBV5-1	.	TRBJ2-5	CASSPGTGERETQYF
14	TRBV30	.	TRBJ2-1	CAWNSGGTGNEQFF
17	TRBV14	.	TRBJ2-7	CASTQPVDRDIFYEQYF
14	TRBV25-1	.	TRBJ1-5	CASSDRGSNQPQHF
18	TRBV7-3	.	TRBJ2-1	CASSPDSLLGPKYNEQFF
14	TRBV30	.	TRBJ1-1	CAWSLGRLNTEAFF
13	TRBV10-3	few	TRBJ1-1	CAIRKGMNTEAFF
13	TRBV13	.	TRBJ2-2	CASSLKGVGELFF
14	TRBV18	.	TRBJ2-1	CASSPARELNEQFF
15	TRBV28	.	TRBJ2-7	CASSPGQGSGYEQYF
17	TRBV7-6	.	TRBJ2-2	CASSLKSGQGFPGELFF
15	TRBV7-9	.	TRBJ1-1	CASSSVTGGLDEAFF
13	TRBV5-1	few	TRBJ2-1	CASSFLAGDGQFF
15	TRBV2	.	TRBJ2-2	CASSVGGSGTGELFF
18	TRBV4-2	.	TRBJ2-3	CASSREAVAGLSTDTQYF
14	TRBV4-2	.	TRBJ2-7	CASSQAGTTYEQYF
13	TRBV6-4	.	TRBJ2-5	CASSDWAGGSQYF
14	TRBV6-1	few	TRBJ1-6	CASSEQGENSPLHF
18	TRBV10-3	.	TRBJ2-5	CAISAHTGGVKIQETQYF
16	TRBV5-4	.	TRBJ2-6	CASSLGPDSGANVLTF
14	TRBV28	.	TRBJ1-1	CASSLSRANTEAFF
13	TRBV23-1	.	TRBJ2-7	CANSTGTGYEQYF
15	TRBV5-1	.	TRBJ2-5	CASSLRGAYEETQYF
14	TRBV10-3	.	TRBJ2-7	CAISQTGADYEQYF
14	TRBV5-1	once	TRBJ2-5	CASSLGLAEKTQYF
15	TRBV5-1	.	TRBJ2-7	CASSLTPGQGYEQYF
13	TRBV7-8	few	TRBJ1-2	CASSLAAGQGYTF
16	TRBV7-2	.	TRBJ1-1	CASSLTPGGRNTEAFF
15	TRBV7-9	.	TRBJ1-2	CASSLVGTVEYGYTF
14	TRBV9	.	TRBJ2-3	CASSVEAVQDTQYF
15	TRBV6-6	few	TRBJ2-7	CASSYSSRGDGEQYF
15	TRBV6-6	.	TRBJ2-7	CASSKAGSGSYEQYF
15	TRBV23-1	.	TRBJ2-7	CASSQSVGQPYEQYF
16	TRBV27	.	TRBJ2-1	CASSARLAGGISEQFF
15	TRBV2	.	TRBJ2-5	CASSGGGRAWETQYF